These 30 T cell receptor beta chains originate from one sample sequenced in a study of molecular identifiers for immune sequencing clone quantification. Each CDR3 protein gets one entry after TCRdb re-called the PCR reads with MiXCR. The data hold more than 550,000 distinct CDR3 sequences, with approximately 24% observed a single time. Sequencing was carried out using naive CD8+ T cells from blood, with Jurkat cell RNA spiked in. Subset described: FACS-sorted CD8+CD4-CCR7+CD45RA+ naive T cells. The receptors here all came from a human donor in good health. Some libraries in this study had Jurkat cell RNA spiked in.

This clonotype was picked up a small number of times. The DNA of the CDR3 is TGTGCCTGGAGTGTACGTCCGCAGGCGGAGACCCAGTACTTC. This sequence encodes CAWSVRPQAETQYF. The V call is TRBV30, the J call TRBJ2-5, with no clear D. CDR3 length: 14 amino acids. Trimming removed 0 bases at V and 5 bases at J, with 13 bases between. Germline CDR1 is GTSNPN and CDR2 is SVGIG (reference sequence).

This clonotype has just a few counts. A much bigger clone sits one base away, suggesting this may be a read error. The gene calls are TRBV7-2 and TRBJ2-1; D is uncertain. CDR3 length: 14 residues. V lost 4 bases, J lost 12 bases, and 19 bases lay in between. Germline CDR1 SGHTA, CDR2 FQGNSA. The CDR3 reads CASSSDLTGHAQFF. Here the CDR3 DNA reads TGTGCCAGCAGCTCGGACCTTACTGGGCATGCGCAGTTCTTC.

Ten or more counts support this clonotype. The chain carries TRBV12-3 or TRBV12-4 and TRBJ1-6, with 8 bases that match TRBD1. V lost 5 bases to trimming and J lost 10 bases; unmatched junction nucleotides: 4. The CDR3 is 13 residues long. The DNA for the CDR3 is TGTGCCAGCAGTCCCGACAGGGGATCACCCCTCCACTTT. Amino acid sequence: CASSPDRGSPLHF.

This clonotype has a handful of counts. In DNA form, the CDR3 reads TGTGCCAGCAGCGTGGCAGGGGTCACTGAAGCTTTCTTT. It yields the protein CASSVAGVTEAFF. V gene TRBV11-3 combines with J gene TRBJ1-1; the D gene is possibly TRBD1 (6 bases). Germline V gives CDR1 SGHNT, CDR2 YENEEA. The V end lost 5 bases, the J end lost 4 bases, and 11 bases lay between the germline ends. The CDR3 sequence is 13 residues long.

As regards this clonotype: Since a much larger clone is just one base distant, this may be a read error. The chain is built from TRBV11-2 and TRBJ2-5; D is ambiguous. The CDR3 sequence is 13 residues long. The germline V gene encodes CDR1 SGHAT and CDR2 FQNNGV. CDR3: CARSLYTGETQYF. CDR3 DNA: TGTGCCCGCAGCCTATACACGGGAGAGACCCAGTACTTC. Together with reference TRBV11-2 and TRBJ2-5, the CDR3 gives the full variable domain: EAGVAQSPRYKIIEKRQSVAFWCNPISGHATLYWYQQILGQGPKLLIQFQNNGVVDDSQLPKDRFSAERLKGVDSTLKIQPAKLEDSAVYLCARSLYTGETQYFGPGTRLLVL.

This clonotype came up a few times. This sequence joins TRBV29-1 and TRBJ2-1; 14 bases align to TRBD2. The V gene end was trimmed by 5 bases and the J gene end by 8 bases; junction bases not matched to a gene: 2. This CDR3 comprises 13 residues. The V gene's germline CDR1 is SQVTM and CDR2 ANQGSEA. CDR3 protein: CSVSGLAGDEQFF. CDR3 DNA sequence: TGCAGCGTTTCGGGACTAGCGGGAGATGAGCAGTTCTTC.

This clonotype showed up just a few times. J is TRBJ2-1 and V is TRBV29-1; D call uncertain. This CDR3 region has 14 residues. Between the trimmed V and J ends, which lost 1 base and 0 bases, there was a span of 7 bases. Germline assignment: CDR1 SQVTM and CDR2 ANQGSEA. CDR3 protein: CSVEARNSYNEQFF. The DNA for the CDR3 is TGCAGCGTTGAAGCGCGTAACTCCTACAATGAGCAGTTCTTC.

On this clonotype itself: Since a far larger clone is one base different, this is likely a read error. DNA of the CDR3: TGCGCCAGCCGCCCGAGGACAGTCTCCTACGAGCAGTACTTC. Its protein product is CASRPRTVSYEQYF. J is TRBJ2-7 and V is TRBV4-1; TRBD1 might be the D (6 bases). The V and J ends lost 8 bases and 0 bases respectively, with 14 bases between them. There are 14 residues in the CDR3. Germline CDR1 MGHRA, CDR2 YSYEKL.

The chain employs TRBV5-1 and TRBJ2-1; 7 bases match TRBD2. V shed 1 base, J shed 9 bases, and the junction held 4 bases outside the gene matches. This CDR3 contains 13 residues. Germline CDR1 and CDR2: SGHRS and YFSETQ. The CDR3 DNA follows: TGCGCCAGCAGCTTGCAGCGGGATTTTGAGCAGTTCTTC. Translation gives CASSLQRDFEQFF.

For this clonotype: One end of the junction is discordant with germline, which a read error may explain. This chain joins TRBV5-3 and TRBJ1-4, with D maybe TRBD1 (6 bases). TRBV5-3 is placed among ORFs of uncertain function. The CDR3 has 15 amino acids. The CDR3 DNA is TGTGCCAGCAGCTTCAACAGGGAAACTAATGAAAAACTGTTTTTT. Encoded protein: CASSFNRETNEKLFF.

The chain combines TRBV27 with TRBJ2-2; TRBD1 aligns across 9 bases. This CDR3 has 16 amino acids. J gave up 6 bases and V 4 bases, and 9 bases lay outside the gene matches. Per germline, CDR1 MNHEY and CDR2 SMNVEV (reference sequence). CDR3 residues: CASSSTGGLVPGELFF. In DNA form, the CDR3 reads TGTGCCAGCAGTTCCACAGGGGGCTTAGTCCCCGGGGAGCTGTTTTTT.

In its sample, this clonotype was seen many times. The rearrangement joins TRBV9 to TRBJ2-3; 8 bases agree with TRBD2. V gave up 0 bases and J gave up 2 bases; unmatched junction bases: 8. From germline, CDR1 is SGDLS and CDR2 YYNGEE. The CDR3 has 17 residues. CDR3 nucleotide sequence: TGTGCCAGCAGCGTAGTGACCAGCGGGGGAGTCACAGATACGCAGTATTTT. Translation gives CASSVVTSGGVTDTQYF.

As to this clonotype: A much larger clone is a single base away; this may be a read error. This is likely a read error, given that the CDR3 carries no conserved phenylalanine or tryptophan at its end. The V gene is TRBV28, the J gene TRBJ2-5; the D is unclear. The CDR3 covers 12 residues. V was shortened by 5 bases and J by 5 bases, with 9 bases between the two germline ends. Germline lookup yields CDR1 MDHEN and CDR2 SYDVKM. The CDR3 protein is CASSPGTETQYL. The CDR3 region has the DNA TGTGCCAGCAGTCCTGGAACCGAGACCCAGTACCTC.

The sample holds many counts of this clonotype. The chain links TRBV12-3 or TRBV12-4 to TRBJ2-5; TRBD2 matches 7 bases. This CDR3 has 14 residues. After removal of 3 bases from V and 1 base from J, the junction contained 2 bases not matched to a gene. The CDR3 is CASSFASGQETQYF. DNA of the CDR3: TGTGCCAGCAGTTTCGCTAGCGGCCAAGAGACCCAGTACTTC.

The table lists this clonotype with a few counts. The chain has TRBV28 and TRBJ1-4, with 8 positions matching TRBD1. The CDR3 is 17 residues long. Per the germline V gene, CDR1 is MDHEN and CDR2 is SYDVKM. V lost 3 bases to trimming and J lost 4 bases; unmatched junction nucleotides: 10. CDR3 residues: CASSFRFQGADNEKLFF. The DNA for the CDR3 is TGTGCCAGCAGTTTTCGTTTTCAGGGGGCGGATAATGAAAAACTGTTTTTT.

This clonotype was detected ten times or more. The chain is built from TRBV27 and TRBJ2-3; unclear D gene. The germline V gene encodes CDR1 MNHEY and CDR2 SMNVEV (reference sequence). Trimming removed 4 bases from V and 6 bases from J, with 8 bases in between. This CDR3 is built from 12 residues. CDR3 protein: CASSSLVDTQYF. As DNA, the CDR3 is TGTGCCAGCAGTTCCCTCGTGGATACGCAGTATTTT.

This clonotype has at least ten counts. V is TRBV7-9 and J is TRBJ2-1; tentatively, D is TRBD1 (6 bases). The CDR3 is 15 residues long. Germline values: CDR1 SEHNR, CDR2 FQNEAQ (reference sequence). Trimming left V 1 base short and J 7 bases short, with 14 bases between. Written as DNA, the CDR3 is TGTGCCAGCAGCTTAGTGACAGGCCTGGGGAATGAGCAGTTCTTC. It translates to CASSLVTGLGNEQFF.

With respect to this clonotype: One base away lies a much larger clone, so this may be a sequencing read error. CDR3 sequence (DNA): TGTGACAGCAGTTACGATGTCAATTACACAGACCAGTACTTC. This gives the protein CDSSYDVNYTDQYF. The chain couples TRBV12-3 or TRBV12-4 to TRBJ2-5; unclear D gene. The CDR3 has 14 amino acids.

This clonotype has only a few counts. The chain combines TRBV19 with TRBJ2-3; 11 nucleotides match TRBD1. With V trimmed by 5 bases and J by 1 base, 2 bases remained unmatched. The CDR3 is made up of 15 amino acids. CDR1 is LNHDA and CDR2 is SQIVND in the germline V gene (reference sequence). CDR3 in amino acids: CASSAGQGGTDTQYF. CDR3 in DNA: TGTGCCAGTAGTGCGGGACAGGGGGGCACAGATACGCAGTATTTT.

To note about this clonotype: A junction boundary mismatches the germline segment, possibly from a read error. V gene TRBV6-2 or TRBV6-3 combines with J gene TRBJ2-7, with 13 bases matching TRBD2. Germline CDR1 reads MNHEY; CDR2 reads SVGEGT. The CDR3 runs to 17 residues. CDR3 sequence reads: CAGSDTGLAGLSDEQYF. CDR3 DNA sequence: TGTGCCGGCAGCGATACGGGACTAGCGGGGTTAAGCGACGAGCAGTACTTC.

CDR3 bases: TGCAGTGCTAGAGCATTAGGCCTAGCGAATTACAATGAGCAGTTCTTC. It specifies CSARALGLANYNEQFF. The chain uses TRBV20-1 and TRBJ2-1, with a possible D match to TRBD2 (6 bases). V was trimmed by 1 base and J by 4 bases, leaving 17 bases between them. Germline V CDR1 and CDR2: DFQATT, SNEGSKA (reference sequence). This CDR3 contains 16 residues.

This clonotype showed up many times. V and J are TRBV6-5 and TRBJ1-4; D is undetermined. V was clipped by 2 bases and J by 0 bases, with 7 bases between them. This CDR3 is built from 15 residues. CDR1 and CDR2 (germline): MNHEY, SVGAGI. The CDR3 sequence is CASSYGVTTNEKLFF. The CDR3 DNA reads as TGTGCCAGCAGTTACGGGGTGACAACTAATGAAAAACTGTTTTTT.

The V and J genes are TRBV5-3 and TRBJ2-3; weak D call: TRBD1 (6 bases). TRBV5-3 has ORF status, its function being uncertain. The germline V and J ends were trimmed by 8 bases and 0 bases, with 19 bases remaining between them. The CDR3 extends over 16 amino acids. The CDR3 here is CASSLGTQTSTDTQYF. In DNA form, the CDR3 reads TGTGCCAGCAGCCTAGGGACACAGACTAGCACAGATACGCAGTATTTT.

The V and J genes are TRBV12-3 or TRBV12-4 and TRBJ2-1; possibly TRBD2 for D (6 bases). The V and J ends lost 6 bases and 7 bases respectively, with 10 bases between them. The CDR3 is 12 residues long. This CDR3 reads CASRGGRNEQFF. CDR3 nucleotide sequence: TGTGCCAGCAGGGGGGGTCGGAATGAGCAGTTCTTC.

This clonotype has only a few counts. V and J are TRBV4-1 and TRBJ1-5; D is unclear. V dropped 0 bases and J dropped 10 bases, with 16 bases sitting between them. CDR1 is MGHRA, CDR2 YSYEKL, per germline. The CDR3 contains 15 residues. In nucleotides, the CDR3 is TGCGCCAGCAGCCAAGAAACGGAGAGCCTTAACCCCCAGCATTTT. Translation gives CASSQETESLNPQHF.

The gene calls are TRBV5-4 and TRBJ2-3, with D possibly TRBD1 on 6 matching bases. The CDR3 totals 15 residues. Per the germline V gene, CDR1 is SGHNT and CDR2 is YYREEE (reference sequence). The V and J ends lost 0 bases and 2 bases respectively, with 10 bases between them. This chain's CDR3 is CASSLGQDPTDTQYF. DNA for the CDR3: TGTGCCAGCAGCTTGGGACAGGACCCCACAGATACGCAGTATTTT.

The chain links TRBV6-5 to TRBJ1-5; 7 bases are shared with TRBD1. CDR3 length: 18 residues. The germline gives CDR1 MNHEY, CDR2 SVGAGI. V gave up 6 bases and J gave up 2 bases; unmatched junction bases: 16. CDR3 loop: CASRPGTAQGGGNQPQHF. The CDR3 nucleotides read TGTGCCAGCAGGCCCGGGACAGCCCAGGGTGGGGGCAATCAGCCCCAGCATTTT.

The CDR3 region is CASSLKVGAEEQFF. The DNA of the CDR3 is TGTGCCAGCAGCTTGAAGGTAGGGGCAGAAGAGCAGTTCTTC. This chain connects TRBV12-3 or TRBV12-4 to TRBJ2-1; TRBD1 is a possible D gene (5 bases). This CDR3 spans 14 amino acids. V was clipped by 6 bases and J by 10 bases, with 19 bases between them.

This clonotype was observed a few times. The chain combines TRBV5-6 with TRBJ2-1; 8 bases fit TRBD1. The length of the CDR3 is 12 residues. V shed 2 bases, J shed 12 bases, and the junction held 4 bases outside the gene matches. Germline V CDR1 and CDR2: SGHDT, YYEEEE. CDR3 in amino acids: CASSFPGQGQFF. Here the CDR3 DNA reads TGTGCCAGCAGCTTCCCCGGACAGGGGCAGTTCTTC.

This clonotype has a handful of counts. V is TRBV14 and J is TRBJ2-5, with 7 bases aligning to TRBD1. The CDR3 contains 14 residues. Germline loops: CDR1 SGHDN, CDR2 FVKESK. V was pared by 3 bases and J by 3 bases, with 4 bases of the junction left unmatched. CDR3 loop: CASSHRDREETQYF. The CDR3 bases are TGTGCCAGCAGCCACAGAGACAGGGAAGAGACCCAGTACTTC. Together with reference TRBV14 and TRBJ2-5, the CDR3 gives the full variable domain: EAGVTQFPSHSVIEKGQTVTLRCDPISGHDNLYWYRRVMGKEIKFLLHFVKESKQDESGMPNNRFLAERTGGTYSTLKVQPAELEDSGVYFCASSHRDREETQYFGPGTRLLVL.